This TCR beta chain appears in the sequencing data of a study of Ad26.COV2.S vaccination and SARS-CoV-2 variants. The data were produced by immunoSEQ multiplex PCR, yet TCRdb's version contains in-frame clones alone and is incomplete. This table holds some 480,000 clones, around nine tenths found once. Germline assignment: CDR1 ENHRY and CDR2 SYGVKD. The CDR3 has 12 amino acids. V was shortened by 7 bases and J by 8 bases, with 12 bases between the two germline ends. Study results and caveats: Substantial breadth was reported for post-vaccination spike-specific CD8+ and CD4+ T cells.

Note on this clone: The target antigen is unknown.

Treatment denoted: about 20 received Ad26.COV2.S at low or high dose, single or two shots; roughly five received placebo; per-sample allocation not given. All samples were drawn on day 63, counting from the first vaccine or placebo injection. This chain links TRBV10-3 with TRBJ2-1; the D call may be TRBD1 or TRBD2 (5 bases each). The sequence derives from a person between 18 and 65 years old who received the Ad26.COV2.S COVID-19 vaccine or a placebo. This specimen was peripheral blood, taken in a trial of Ad26.COV2.S vaccine versus placebo. CDR3 protein: CAIMGVGDEQFF. CDR3 DNA: TGTGCCATCATGGGGGTTGGGGATGAGCAGTTCTTC.